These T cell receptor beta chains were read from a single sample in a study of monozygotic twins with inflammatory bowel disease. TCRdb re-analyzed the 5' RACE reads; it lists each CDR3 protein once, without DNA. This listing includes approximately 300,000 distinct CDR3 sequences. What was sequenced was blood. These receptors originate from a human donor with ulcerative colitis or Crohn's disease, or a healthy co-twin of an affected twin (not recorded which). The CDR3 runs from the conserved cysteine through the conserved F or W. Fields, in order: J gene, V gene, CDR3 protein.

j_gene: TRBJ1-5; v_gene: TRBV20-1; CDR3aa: CSATKDSNNQPQHF
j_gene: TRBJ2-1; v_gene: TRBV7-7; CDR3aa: CASSRDASSYNEQFF
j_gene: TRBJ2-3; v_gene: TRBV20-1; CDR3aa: CSAAGRANTDTQYF
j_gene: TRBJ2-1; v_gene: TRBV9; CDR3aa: CASSARGKRGGRNEQFF
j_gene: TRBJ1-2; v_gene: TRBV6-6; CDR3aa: CASSSRLGDAGYTF
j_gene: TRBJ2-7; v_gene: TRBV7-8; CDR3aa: CASSLRSRGGYEQYF
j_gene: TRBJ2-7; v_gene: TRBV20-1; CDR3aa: CSAKLAGTYEQYF
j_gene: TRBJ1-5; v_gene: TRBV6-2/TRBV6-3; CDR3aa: CASSQRQGWDSNQPQHF
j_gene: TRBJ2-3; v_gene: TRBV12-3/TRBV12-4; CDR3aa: CASSLMGGPVRGTQYF
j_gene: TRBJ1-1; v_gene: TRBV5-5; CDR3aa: CASSFRTEKSAEAFF
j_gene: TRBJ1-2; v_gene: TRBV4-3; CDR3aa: CASSQDSPPGDYGYTF
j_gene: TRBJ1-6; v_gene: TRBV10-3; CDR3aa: CAIRTGTGFNSPLHF
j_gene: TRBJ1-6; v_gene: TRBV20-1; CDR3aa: CSLNRGSPLHF
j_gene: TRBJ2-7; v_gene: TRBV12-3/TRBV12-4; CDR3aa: CASRPQGSGGRFEQYF
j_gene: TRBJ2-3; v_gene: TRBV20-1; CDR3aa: CSASRTGLNTDTQYF
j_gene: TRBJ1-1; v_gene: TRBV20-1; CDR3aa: CSARRQGPMNTEAFF
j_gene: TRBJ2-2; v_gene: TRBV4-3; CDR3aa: CASSQVVAGTGELFF
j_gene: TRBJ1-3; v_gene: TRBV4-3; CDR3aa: CASSPGRNLNTIYF
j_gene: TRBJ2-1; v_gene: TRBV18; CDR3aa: CASSPGQGEVTEQFF
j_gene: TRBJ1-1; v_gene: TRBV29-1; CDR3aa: CSVEEGGRMNTEAFF
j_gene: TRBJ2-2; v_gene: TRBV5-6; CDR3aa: CASSLLRLADARTGELFF
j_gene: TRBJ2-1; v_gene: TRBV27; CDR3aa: CASSLSASYNEQFF
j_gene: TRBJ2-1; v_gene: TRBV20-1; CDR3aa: CSALGTSGRNYNEQFF
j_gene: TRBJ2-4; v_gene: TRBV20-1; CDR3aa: CSARSMEGEAKNIQYF
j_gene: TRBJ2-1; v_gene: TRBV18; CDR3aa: CASSPEYVSNEQFF
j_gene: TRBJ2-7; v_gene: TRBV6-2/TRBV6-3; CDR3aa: CASSYPGRGRWEQYF
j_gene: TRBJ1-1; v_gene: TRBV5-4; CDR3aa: CANSGQDTEAFF
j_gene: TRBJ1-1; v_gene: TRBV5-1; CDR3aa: CASSFAGRNTEAFF